Shown below are 25 T cell receptor beta chains from a single sample sequenced in a study of T cell responses to AZD1222 COVID-19 vaccine. This table comes from immunoSEQ multiplex PCR, and its TCRdb copy is limited to in-frame clones, with some not included. The table has some 86,000 clones, approximately 80% seen once. Sequencing used peripheral blood, obtained on day 0 of AZD1222 vaccination. These receptors originate from an adult in good health.

This clone was observed a handful of times. V usage is TRBV10-1 and J usage is TRBJ2-6; D uncertain. The germline CDR1 and CDR2 sequences are WNHNN and SYGVQD (reference sequence). This CDR3 is built from 14 residues. V was pared by 0 bases and J by 2 bases, with 2 bases between. CDR3 in amino acids: CASSESTGANVLTF. In nucleotides, the CDR3 is TGCGCCAGCAGTGAGTCCACTGGGGCCAACGTCCTGACTTTC.

This clone occurred a few times. CDR3 DNA: TGTGCCAGCAGTAGAAGCGGGGGGGCCGGGGAGACCCAGTACTTC. This encodes CASSRSGGAGETQYF. The chain carries TRBV2 and TRBJ2-5; 10 bases are a match to TRBD2. After removal of 5 bases from V and 5 bases from J, the junction contained 8 bases not matched to a gene. The CDR3 is 15 amino acids. CDR1 is SNHLY, CDR2 FYNNEI, per germline.

The chain is built from TRBV29-1 and TRBJ2-7, with a tentative D call TRBD2 (6 bases). Germline V gene data show CDR1 as SQVTM and CDR2 as ANQGSEA. V was clipped by 0 bases and J by 6 bases, with 18 bases between them. The CDR3 has 15 amino acids. CDR3 in amino acids: CSVEEWPGSEGEQYF. CDR3 coding DNA: TGCAGCGTTGAAGAGTGGCCGGGATCGGAGGGCGAGCAGTACTTC.

This clone was detected only a few times. The chain couples TRBV11-2 to TRBJ1-2, with D hard to call. CDR1 SGHAT and CDR2 FQNNGV come from the germline V gene. This CDR3 is built from 15 residues. V lost 5 bases and J 7 bases, leaving 20 bases between the germline ends. The CDR3 here is CASSRERSLEGGYTF. The CDR3 nucleotides are TGTGCCAGCAGCCGCGAAAGGTCGTTGGAGGGTGGCTACACCTTC.

The chain recombines TRBV5-1 with TRBJ2-1, with 11 nucleotides matching TRBD2. CDR1 and CDR2 (germline): SGHRS, YFSETQ. The CDR3 length is 19 residues. The junction had 16 bases not matched to a gene; V was cut back by 3 bases and J by 5 bases. CDR3 amino acids: CASSSSGTSGLAVNNEQFF. In DNA, the CDR3 is TGCGCCAGCAGCTCCTCCGGGACATCGGGACTAGCGGTCAACAATGAGCAGTTCTTC. The variable domain in full, with the rest retrieved from reference TRBV5-1 and TRBJ2-1, is KAGVTQTPRYLIKTRGQQVTLSCSPISGHRSVSWYQQTPGQGLQFLFEYFSETQRNKGNFPGRFSGRQFSNSRSEMNVSTLELGDSALYLCASSSSGTSGLAVNNEQFFGPGTRLTVL.

The CDR3 loop is CASSLGGLANEQFF. The CDR3 DNA sequence: TGTGCCAGCAGCTTAGGTGGGTTAGCGAATGAGCAGTTCTTC. The J gene is TRBJ2-1, the V gene TRBV11-1, with a weak D call TRBD2 (5 bases). This CDR3 has 14 residues. Germline CDR1 SGHAT, CDR2 FQDESV (reference sequence). V was pared by 1 base and J by 7 bases, with 11 bases between.

The J gene is TRBJ1-1, the V gene TRBV11-2; D remains unclear. Germline-derived CDR1 and CDR2 are SGHAT and FQNNGV. The CDR3 extends over 14 amino acids. Trimming cost V 6 bases and J 5 bases, with 16 bases left between them. The CDR3 nucleotides read TGTGCCAGCAGATTCGCCTGGGAGGTGACTGAAGCTTTCTTT. Amino acids: CASRFAWEVTEAFF.

V gene TRBV19 combines with J gene TRBJ1-3; D call uncertain. V was trimmed by 2 bases and J by 0 bases, leaving 5 bases between them. This CDR3 region has 14 residues. Germline V CDR1 and CDR2: LNHDA, SQIVND (reference sequence). CDR3 DNA: TGTGCCAGTAGTATAAGACTCTCTGGAAACACCATATATTTT. Translation: CASSIRLSGNTIYF.

V and J are TRBV11-2 and TRBJ2-2; the D is unclear. In germline, CDR1 is SGHAT, CDR2 FQNNGV. Trimming cost V 1 base and J 2 bases, with 8 bases left between them. The length of the CDR3 is 15 residues. In DNA, the CDR3 is TGTGCCAGCAGCTTAGGGAGCACTAACACCGGGGAGCTGTTTTTT. Translated, it gives CASSLGSTNTGELFF.

J is TRBJ2-7 and V is TRBV18, with 11 bases identical to TRBD1. This CDR3 has 15 amino acids. The V and J ends lost 3 bases and 4 bases, in that order; junction bases with no gene match: 5. Looked up from germline, CDR1 is KGHSH and CDR2 is LQKENI. In DNA form, the CDR3 reads TGTGCCAGCTCACCCCCGGGACAGGGGGGTTACGAGCAGTACTTC. Residues: CASSPPGQGGYEQYF.

V and J are TRBV5-1 and TRBJ1-4; D gene unclear. Germline assignment: CDR1 SGHRS and CDR2 YFSETQ. Between the trimmed V and J ends, which lost 3 bases and 3 bases, there was a span of 12 bases. The CDR3 sequence is 15 residues long. CDR3 nucleotide sequence: TGCGCCAGCAGCTACGGGCGTGGGGCTAATGAAAAACTGTTTTTT. Translating it yields CASSYGRGANEKLFF.

This clone was seen a single time. The rearrangement joins TRBV2 to TRBJ2-3; 9 bases fit TRBD1. CDR3 length equals 15 residues. V lost 8 bases and J lost 3; bases outside the gene matches: 9. Germline V CDR1 and CDR2: SNHLY, FYNNEI. The CDR3 coding sequence is TGTGCCAGCCACCGGGGACAGGGAAAAACAGATACGCAGTATTTT. It yields the protein CASHRGQGKTDTQYF. Filled out from reference TRBV2 and TRBJ2-3, the complete variable domain reads EPEVTQTPSHQVTQMGQEVILRCVPISNHLYFYWYRQILGQKVEFLVSFYNNEISEKSEIFDDQFSVERPDGSNFTLKIRSTKLEDSAMYFCASHRGQGKTDTQYFGPGTRLTVL.

This rearrangement joins TRBV12-3 or TRBV12-4 to TRBJ1-1; D not resolved. The CDR3 length is 13 residues. Trimming stripped 6 bases from V and 1 base from J, with 9 bases between. The DNA of the CDR3 is TGTGCCAGCAGCCCAAGGGAGAACACTGAAGCTTTCTTT. This translates into CASSPRENTEAFF.

The rearrangement joins TRBV7-8 to TRBJ1-3, with TRBD1 matching 7 bases. V shed 4 bases, J shed 0 bases, and the junction held 6 bases outside the gene matches. The CDR3 contains 16 residues. Germline CDR1 SGHVS, CDR2 FQNEAQ. The CDR3 loop is CASSSSGQRSGNTIYF. CDR3 DNA sequence: TGTGCCAGCAGCTCATCGGGACAGCGCTCTGGAAACACCATATATTTT.

The chain couples TRBV19 to TRBJ1-6; D is possibly TRBD1 (6 bases). The V and J ends lost 4 bases and 7 bases respectively, with 11 bases between them. CDR3 length equals 14 residues. Germline-derived CDR1 and CDR2 are LNHDA and SQIVND (reference sequence). The CDR3 region is CASSNREGNSPLHF. Written as DNA, the CDR3 is TGTGCCAGTAGTAACAGGGAAGGAAATTCACCCCTCCACTTT. Full variable domain (rest looked up from reference TRBV19 and TRBJ1-6): DGGITQSPKYLFRKEGQNVTLSCEQNLNHDAMYWYRQDPGQGLRLIYYSQIVNDFQKGDIAEGYSVSREKKESFPLTVTSAQKNPTAFYLCASSNREGNSPLHFGNGTRLTVT.

This rearrangement joins TRBV11-1 to TRBJ2-2; D call uncertain. Per the germline V gene, CDR1 is SGHAT and CDR2 is FQDESV (reference sequence). The CDR3 consists of 13 residues. V was cut by 1 base and J by 7 bases, with 7 bases left in between. CDR3 loop: CASSLGQVGELFF. The CDR3 nucleotides are TGTGCCAGCAGCTTAGGACAAGTCGGGGAGCTGTTTTTT.

This clone has just a few counts. This chain links TRBV2 with TRBJ1-6; 10 bases map to TRBD1. The V and J ends lost 4 bases and 10 bases, in that order; junction bases with no gene match: 7. The CDR3 consists of 15 residues. The germline V gene has CDR1 SNHLY and CDR2 FYNNEI. The CDR3 DNA follows: TGTGCCAGCAGTGCTGGACAGGGGGTGAGGTCACCCCTCCACTTT. Its translation: CASSAGQGVRSPLHF.

The chain is built from TRBV7-8 and TRBJ1-6; the D gene is possibly TRBD1 (5 bases). Germline V gene sequence: CDR1 SGHVS, CDR2 FQNEAQ. With 5 bases removed from V and 8 bases from J, the gap between germline ends came to 16 bases. CDR3 size: 15 residues. CDR3 coding DNA: TGTGCCAGCAGCCCTGCAGGCAGGGTGGATTCACCCCTCCACTTT. Residues: CASSPAGRVDSPLHF.

In nucleotides, the CDR3 is TGCGCCAGCAGCTCTAACGACAGGGGGCCCTACGAGCAGTACTTC. As protein: CASSSNDRGPYEQYF. The rearrangement joins TRBV5-1 to TRBJ2-7, with TRBD1 matching 10 bases. The CDR3 is 15 residues long. The J segment lost 2 bases and the V segment lost 3 bases, leaving 5 bases of the junction unmatched. CDR1 and CDR2 (germline): SGHRS, YFSETQ.

V gene TRBV4-1 combines with J gene TRBJ1-1; 7 bases map to TRBD1. Germline V gene data show CDR1 as MGHRA and CDR2 as YSYEKL. With V trimmed by 1 base and J by 2 bases, 10 bases remained unmatched. CDR3 size: 17 residues. Written as DNA, the CDR3 is TGCGCCAGCAGCCAAGCCGACTCCGGGACAGATAACACTGAAGCTTTCTTT. This codes for CASSQADSGTDNTEAFF.

The chain couples TRBV9 to TRBJ1-3; D unclear. V lost 4 bases and J 2 bases, leaving 13 bases between the germline ends. CDR1 is SGDLS, CDR2 YYNGEE, per germline. CDR3 length equals 15 residues. The CDR3 DNA reads TGTGCCAGCAGCCTCCTCGGAAGCGCTGGAAACACCATATATTTT. Protein sequence: CASSLLGSAGNTIYF. Complete variable domain (other parts from reference TRBV9 and TRBJ1-3): DSGVTQTPKHLITATGQRVTLRCSPRSGDLSVYWYQQSLDQGLQFLIQYYNGEERAKGNILERFSAQQFPDLHSELNLSSLELGDSALYFCASSLLGSAGNTIYFGEGSWLTVV.

This chain links TRBV29-1 with TRBJ2-7; D not certain. This CDR3 spans 12 amino acids. Germline values: CDR1 SQVTM, CDR2 ANQGSEA. In DNA, the CDR3 is TGCACCAAAAGCGACACCTCCTACGAGCAGTACTTC. Amino acids: CTKSDTSYEQYF.

The chain recombines TRBV7-2 with TRBJ2-7; 8 bases align to TRBD1. V trimming: 4 bases; J trimming: 3 bases; junction bases outside the gene matches: 2. In germline, CDR1 is SGHTA, CDR2 FQGNSA. CDR3 size: 13 residues. CDR3 protein: CASSSDRGYEQYF. In DNA form, the CDR3 reads TGTGCCAGCAGCTCCGACAGGGGCTACGAGCAGTACTTC.

This clone was found once. The chain has TRBV6-5 and TRBJ1-1; D is unclear. CDR3 length: 13 amino acids. V was shortened by 8 bases and J by 4 bases, with 14 bases between the two germline ends. Germline assignment: CDR1 MNHEY and CDR2 SVGAGI. The CDR3, as DNA: TGTGCCAGCCGCTTAGGCAAGGCCACTGAAGCTTTCTTT. It yields the protein CASRLGKATEAFF.

The chain is built from TRBV27 and TRBJ2-5, with 13 positions matching TRBD2. The junction had 8 bases not matched to a gene; V was cut back by 5 bases and J by 5 bases. The CDR3 sequence is 16 residues long. Looked up from germline, CDR1 is MNHEY and CDR2 is SMNVEV (reference sequence). CDR3 in amino acids: CASSPGLAGAGETQYF. CDR3 nucleotide sequence: TGTGCCAGCAGTCCAGGACTAGCGGGAGCCGGGGAGACCCAGTACTTC.